The 31 T cell receptor beta chains given below trace back to one sample, sequenced in a study of T cell repertoires in ileal Crohn's disease (dated by TCRdb to about 2019). The library relied on the immunoSEQ multiplex PCR assay. TCRdb's version of the immuneACCESS table is confined to in-frame rearrangements and falls short of the full clone set. An unresolved V gene accounts for under half of the shortfall where checked; the remainder is of unknown origin. The sample table lists approximately 13,000 clones, approximately 80% of them with a count of one. 5.5% to 7.5% of the sample belongs to the ten largest clones. Sequenced input: ileal tissue. The receptor source for this set is an adult with Crohn's disease.

This clone came up once. The chain links TRBV4-1 to TRBJ2-5; TRBD1 aligns across 9 bases. V dropped 4 bases and J dropped 2; count of bases not matched to a gene: 5. CDR1 and CDR2 from the germline V gene are MGHRA and YSYEKL. This CDR3 comprises 15 residues. The CDR3 DNA sequence: TGCGCCAGCAGCCTTTCGGGGACAGGGCAAGAGACCCAGTACTTC. It specifies CASSLSGTGQETQYF.

The rearrangement links TRBV2 to TRBJ1-1; 8 bases are a match to TRBD1. The CDR3 runs to 12 residues. V was pared by 5 bases and J by 12 bases, with 8 bases of the junction left unmatched. CDR1 and CDR2 (germline): SNHLY, FYNNEI. CDR3 in DNA: TGTGCCAGCAGTACGGACAGGGTCGTAACTTTCTTT. Its protein is CASSTDRVVTFF.

The rearrangement links TRBV6-5 to TRBJ2-2; no definite D call. This CDR3 comprises 12 residues. V lost 6 bases and J lost 8, with 10 bases in between. CDR1 MNHEY and CDR2 SVGAGI come from the germline V gene. In DNA, the CDR3 is TGTGCCAGCAGGCCCGCGGCTGGGGAGCTGTTTTTT. It yields the protein CASRPAAGELFF.

The rearrangement links TRBV7-2 to TRBJ1-5; D ambiguous. Trimming left V 5 bases short and J 0 bases short, with 5 bases between. The CDR3 loop spans 13 amino acids. Germline loops: CDR1 SGHTA, CDR2 FQGNSA. CDR3 sequence (DNA): TGTGCCAGCAGCCTCTTTAGCAATCAGCCCCAGCATTTT. As protein: CASSLFSNQPQHF.

The rearrangement uses TRBV7-2 and TRBJ1-4; the D gene is possibly TRBD1 (5 bases). The germline gives CDR1 SGHTA, CDR2 FQGNSA. V was shortened by 0 bases and J by 4 bases, with 12 bases between the two germline ends. The CDR3 spans 16 residues. CDR3 loop: CASSLAGRGNNEKLFF. CDR3 nucleotides: TGTGCCAGCAGCTTAGCCGGGCGGGGGAATAATGAAAAACTGTTTTTT.

In its sample, this clone was seen a few times. The chain has TRBV29-1 and TRBJ2-7; possibly TRBD2 for D (6 bases). This CDR3 has 12 residues. Germline CDR1 reads SQVTM; CDR2 reads ANQGSEA. The V gene lost 5 bases and the J gene lost 1 base, with 9 bases spanning the gap. CDR3 DNA sequence: TGCAGCGTTCAGCGGGTTTCCTACGAGCAGTACTTC. Residues: CSVQRVSYEQYF.

This clone has only one observation. Sequence at one end of the junction differs from germline and may be a read error. This chain connects TRBV28 to TRBJ2-3; 7 bases fit TRBD1. The CDR3 has 12 residues. Germline loops: CDR1 MDHEN, CDR2 SYDVKM. The CDR3 sequence is CASSRGTVTQYF. CDR3 coding DNA: TGTGCCAGCAGCCGTGGGACAGTTACGCAGTATTTT.

The V gene is TRBV27, the J gene TRBJ2-1; D is undetermined. CDR3 length equals 13 residues. V was shortened by 5 bases and J by 2 bases, with 7 bases between the two germline ends. Germline loops: CDR1 MNHEY, CDR2 SMNVEV (reference sequence). CDR3 region: CASSPPPYNEQFF. The CDR3 region has the DNA TGTGCCAGCAGTCCTCCCCCCTACAATGAGCAGTTCTTC.

The CDR3 protein is CASSRASGRIEQFF. The CDR3 DNA reads TGTGCCAGCAGCCGGGCAAGCGGGAGGATCGAGCAGTTCTTC. The V gene is TRBV5-8, the J gene TRBJ2-1; 9 nucleotides align to TRBD2. J lost 10 bases, V lost 4 bases, and 9 bases had no gene match. Germline values: CDR1 SGHTS, CDR2 YDEGEE. This CDR3 region has 14 residues. The complete variable domain, with remaining parts taken from reference TRBV5-8 and TRBJ2-1, reads EAGVTQSPTHLIKTRGQQATLRCSPISGHTSVYWYQQALGLGLQFLLWYDEGEERNRGNFPPRFSGRQFPNYSSELNVNALELEDSALYLCASSRASGRIEQFFGPGTRLTVL.

This clone was found once. This sequence joins TRBV5-1 and TRBJ2-3; possibly TRBD2 for D (5 bases). Germline V lookup: CDR1 SGHRS, CDR2 YFSETQ. The CDR3 totals 13 residues. The V end was cut by 4 bases, the J end by 5 bases, with 11 bases between. CDR3 sequence (DNA): TGCGCCAGCAGCCGAAGCGGCCAAGATACGCAGTATTTT. Translated, it gives CASSRSGQDTQYF.

The V call is TRBV19, the J call TRBJ1-5, with a tentative D call TRBD1 (6 bases). Trimming took off 1 base at V and 2 bases at J, with 21 bases between the two ends. The germline V gene has CDR1 LNHDA and CDR2 SQIVND (reference sequence). This CDR3 is 19 amino acids long. The CDR3 spells CASSIGRGGAGMGNQPQHF. The CDR3 nucleotides read TGTGCCAGTAGTATAGGTCGCGGGGGCGCGGGGATGGGCAATCAGCCCCAGCATTTT.

This clone was picked up a small number of times. The genes are TRBV7-2 and TRBJ2-7; D might be TRBD1 (6 bases). Trimming took off 4 bases at V and 6 bases at J, with 10 bases between the two ends. CDR1 is SGHTA, CDR2 FQGNSA, per germline. This CDR3 comprises 12 residues. The CDR3 is CASSSRGGEQYF. For the CDR3, the DNA is TGTGCCAGCAGCTCCCGAGGGGGCGAGCAGTACTTC. The whole variable domain, remainder taken from reference TRBV7-2 and TRBJ2-7, is GAGVSQSPSNKVTEKGKDVELRCDPISGHTALYWYRQSLGQGLEFLIYFQGNSAPDKSGLPSDRFSAERTGGSVSTLTIQRTQQEDSAVYLCASSSRGGEQYFGPGTRLTVT.

The table lists this clone with a few counts. The CDR3 nucleotides read TGCGCCAGCAGCCAAACGACAGGGGCCTACGAGCAGTACTTC. Translating gives CASSQTTGAYEQYF. The chain joins TRBV4-1 to TRBJ2-7; 8 bases match TRBD1. Germline V lookup: CDR1 MGHRA, CDR2 YSYEKL. J gave up 2 bases and V 2 bases, and 2 bases lay outside the gene matches. The CDR3 loop spans 14 amino acids.

This chain connects TRBV9 to TRBJ2-1, with TRBD1 matching over 9 bases. The ends lost 3 bases at V and 9 bases at J; junction bases unmatched: 7. Looked up from germline, CDR1 is SGDLS and CDR2 is YYNGEE. CDR3 length: 14 amino acids. The CDR3 sequence is CASSAGTGYTEQFF. The CDR3 bases are TGTGCCAGCAGCGCGGGGACAGGGTATACTGAGCAGTTCTTC.

This clone was observed once. CDR3 sequence reads: CASSSGGSGSPLHF. DNA of the CDR3: TGTGCCAGCAGCTCAGGGGGCAGTGGTTCACCCCTCCACTTT. The chain is built from TRBV7-9 and TRBJ1-6; 8 bases align to TRBD1. Unmatched junction bases numbered 5, after V lost 4 bases and J lost 9 bases. The CDR3 is made up of 14 amino acids. Germline-derived CDR1 and CDR2 are SEHNR and FQNEAQ (reference sequence). Supplemented by reference TRBV7-9 and TRBJ1-6, the full variable domain reads DTGVSQNPRHKITKRGQNVTFRCDPISEHNRLYWYRQTLGQGPEFLTYFQNEAQLEKSRLLSDRFSAERPKGSFSTLEIQRTEQGDSAMYLCASSSGGSGSPLHFGNGTRLTVT.

This clone has more than one count but fewer than ten. V and J are TRBV6-4 and TRBJ1-2; no definite D call. The CDR3 runs 15 residues. Trimming stripped 2 bases from V and 4 bases from J, with 14 bases between. The V gene's germline CDR1 is MRHNA and CDR2 SNTAGT. The DNA for the CDR3 is TGTGCCAGCAGTGACCCCGGGTCCTTGAGCTATGGCTACACCTTC. This translates into CASSDPGSLSYGYTF.

The rearrangement links TRBV5-1 to TRBJ1-6; 7 bases line up with TRBD1. V gave up 4 bases and J gave up 7 bases; unmatched junction bases: 8. The CDR3 is made up of 15 amino acids. From germline, CDR1 is SGHRS and CDR2 YFSETQ. The CDR3 region has the DNA TGCGCCAGCAGCATTGAAGGGGGCTTCAATTCACCCCTCCACTTT. Encoded protein: CASSIEGGFNSPLHF.

This rearrangement joins TRBV9 to TRBJ1-3, with D tentatively TRBD1 (5 bases). The V end lost 2 bases, the J end lost 3 bases, and 9 bases lay between the germline ends. Germline-derived CDR1 and CDR2 are SGDLS and YYNGEE. The length of the CDR3 is 14 residues. Here the CDR3 DNA reads TGTGCCAGCAGCGTTCAGGGTGGTGGAAACACCATATATTTT. Translation gives CASSVQGGGNTIYF.

This rearrangement joins TRBV2 to TRBJ2-1; 11 bases agree with TRBD2. Germline CDR1 reads SNHLY; CDR2 reads FYNNEI. The CDR3 totals 14 residues. V was pared by 6 bases and J by 3 bases, with 1 base of the junction left unmatched. CDR3 amino acids: CASSGLAGYNEQFF. The CDR3 nucleotides read TGTGCCAGCAGCGGACTAGCGGGCTACAATGAGCAGTTCTTC.

V is TRBV6-1 and J is TRBJ1-3, with TRBD1 matching over 9 bases. Germline assignment: CDR1 MNHNS and CDR2 SASEGT. The CDR3 consists of 15 residues. Losses at the gene ends were 5 bases for V and 9 bases for J; bases not matched to a gene: 11. As DNA, the CDR3 is TGTGCCAGCAGTCCGACGACAGGGGGTAGAAGCACCATATATTTT. It yields the protein CASSPTTGGRSTIYF.

CDR3 nucleotide sequence: TGCAGCGTTGATTTGGCCAGGGGCGGCTACGAGCAGTACTTC. Translating it yields CSVDLARGGYEQYF. This chain connects TRBV29-1 to TRBJ2-7; tentative D call: TRBD1 (6 bases). CDR1 and CDR2 from the germline V gene are SQVTM and ANQGSEA. The CDR3 extends over 14 amino acids. The V gene lost 3 bases and the J gene lost 3 bases, with 15 bases spanning the gap.

The genes are TRBV19 and TRBJ2-6; D is possibly TRBD1 (5 bases). The length of the CDR3 is 17 residues. In germline, CDR1 is LNHDA, CDR2 SQIVND (reference sequence). Trimming removed 7 bases at V and 0 bases at J, with 16 bases between. CDR3 protein: CASIRTGSFSGANVLTF. In nucleotides, the CDR3 is TGTGCCAGTATTCGCACAGGTAGCTTCTCTGGGGCCAACGTCCTGACTTTC.

This clone occurred a few times. The gene calls are TRBV9 and TRBJ2-2; a weak D match, TRBD1 (6 bases). CDR1 SGDLS and CDR2 YYNGEE come from the germline V gene. Trimming shortened V by 5 bases and J by 3 bases, and 14 bases separated the two germline ends. The length of the CDR3 is 15 residues. DNA of the CDR3: TGTGCCAGCAGTCGGACAGCCCAATACACCGGGGAGCTGTTTTTT. This sequence encodes CASSRTAQYTGELFF.

This chain uses TRBV10-3 with TRBJ1-1; tentative D call: TRBD1 (6 bases). The CDR3 loop spans 13 amino acids. Germline V CDR1 and CDR2: ENHRY, SYGVKD. The germline V and J ends were trimmed by 11 bases and 1 base, with 14 bases remaining between them. The CDR3, as DNA: TGTGCCCCAAGGACAGATAAGAACACTGAAGCTTTCTTT. This codes for CAPRTDKNTEAFF.

This clone has a single count. The V gene is TRBV5-4, the J gene TRBJ2-1; 10 bases are shared with TRBD2. Losses at the gene ends were 5 bases for V and 8 bases for J; bases not matched to a gene: 19. The CDR3 runs to 18 residues. Germline assignment: CDR1 SGHNT and CDR2 YYREEE (reference sequence). CDR3 sequence reads: CASSQGSSGRARVDEQFF. The CDR3 nucleotides are TGTGCCAGCAGTCAAGGGTCCAGCGGGAGGGCCCGCGTTGATGAGCAGTTCTTC.

The gene calls are TRBV7-2 and TRBJ1-2; TRBD1 aligns across 8 bases. V trimming: 1 base; J trimming: 6 bases; junction bases outside the gene matches: 7. The germline CDR1 and CDR2 sequences are SGHTA and FQGNSA. The CDR3 loop spans 15 amino acids. In DNA, the CDR3 is TGTGCCAGCAGCTTAGACCGGACAGGGAACGATGGCTACACCTTC. This sequence encodes CASSLDRTGNDGYTF.

This chain connects TRBV7-2 to TRBJ2-7; 9 bases map to TRBD1. The germline CDR1 and CDR2 sequences are SGHTA and FQGNSA. Losses at the gene ends were 5 bases for V and 6 bases for J; bases not matched to a gene: 8. The CDR3 runs 14 residues. The CDR3 DNA follows: TGTGCCAGCAGCCCCCGGACAGGGGTTTCCGAGCAGTACTTC. The encoded protein is CASSPRTGVSEQYF.

This clone was picked up one time. The genes are TRBV5-1 and TRBJ2-1; 9 bases are shared with TRBD2. Germline CDR1 reads SGHRS; CDR2 reads YFSETQ. V shed 4 bases, J shed 8 bases, and the junction held 16 bases outside the gene matches. This CDR3 comprises 17 residues. CDR3 DNA: TGCGCCAGCAGCAAGACCTTAGCGGGAGACTTTAGCGATGAGCAGTTCTTC. This codes for CASSKTLAGDFSDEQFF.

The rearrangement uses TRBV6-1 and TRBJ2-1; TRBD2 is a possible D gene (6 bases). This CDR3 region has 15 residues. Trimming cost V 6 bases and J 5 bases, with 17 bases left between them. Germline CDR1 MNHNS, CDR2 SASEGT. The CDR3 coding sequence is TGTGCCAGCAGCCCAAGGGACTTGCCAAACAATGAGCAGTTCTTC. Encoded protein: CASSPRDLPNNEQFF.

The V call is TRBV7-2, the J call TRBJ1-5; TRBD1 matches 8 bases. Germline CDR1 is SGHTA and CDR2 is FQGNSA. Trimming cost V 5 bases and J 1 base; bases outside gene matches: 4. There are 15 residues in the CDR3. The CDR3 region is CASSLRTGSNQPQHF. Written as DNA, the CDR3 is TGTGCCAGCAGCCTTAGGACAGGGAGCAATCAGCCCCAGCATTTT.

The V and J genes are TRBV28 and TRBJ1-5; D may be TRBD1 (5 bases). The CDR3 has 15 amino acids. The V end was cut by 3 bases, the J end by 4 bases, with 13 bases between. Germline lookup yields CDR1 MDHEN and CDR2 SYDVKM. Here the CDR3 DNA reads TGTGCCAGCAGTTTCCCCATGGGGGGGAATCAGCCCCAGCATTTT. Translated, it gives CASSFPMGGNQPQHF.